Reported below is one T cell receptor beta chain. This specimen comes from a study of blood T cell repertoires in COVID-19. The CDR3 spans 17 residues. V gave up 3 bases and J gave up 6 bases; unmatched junction bases: 19. Germline CDR1 reads GTSNPN; CDR2 reads SVGIG (reference sequence). Sequencing was performed with immunoSEQ multiplex PCR; in TCRdb, only in-frame clones are kept and a portion is missing. The table has fewer than 180,000 clones, approximately 84% seen once. The TCR originated in a man between 65 and 79 years old with acute or convalescent COVID-19. V is TRBV30 and J is TRBJ2-7, with TRBD1 matching over 8 bases. Specimen: peripheral blood. The CDR3 loop is CAWSATGPTGEALEQYF. The DNA of the CDR3 is TGTGCCTGGAGCGCAACAGGGCCGACAGGGGAAGCCCTCGAGCAGTACTTC. The whole variable domain, remainder taken from reference TRBV30 and TRBJ2-7, is SQTIHQWPATLVQPVGSPLSLECTVEGTSNPNLYWYRQAAGRGLQLLFYSVGIGQISSEVPQNLSASRPQDRQFILSSKKLLLSDSGFYLCAWSATGPTGEALEQYFGPGTRLTVT.